These 17 T cell receptor beta chains were sequenced from one sample in a study of blood T cell repertoires in COVID-19. TCRdb's copy holds only in-frame clones and misses some; the assay was immunoSEQ multiplex PCR. Altogether about 140,000 clones are present, almost 85% being singletons, with the ten largest covering nearly 3.5%. Source material: PBMCs or T cells enriched from blood (not recorded which). Receptors originate from a woman aged 50 to 65 with acute COVID-19.

The rearrangement joins TRBV12-5 to TRBJ2-1; D is perhaps TRBD2 (5 bases). The germline V gene encodes CDR1 LGHNT and CDR2 FRNRAP. V was trimmed by 1 base and J by 5 bases, leaving 12 bases between them. This CDR3 region has 15 residues. CDR3 DNA sequence: TGTGCTAGTGGTTTGGGGCTAGCCCGAAACAATGAGCAGTTCTTC. Translating gives CASGLGLARNNEQFF.

The rearrangement uses TRBV5-1 and TRBJ1-2, with TRBD1 identical over 12 bases. The CDR3 length is 18 residues. Germline CDR1 is SGHRS and CDR2 is YFSETQ. With V trimmed by 4 bases and J by 3 bases, 13 bases remained unmatched. The CDR3 DNA reads as TGCGCCAGCAGCCGGATTGGAGGGACAGGGGGCCGATACTATGGCTACACCTTC. The encoded protein is CASSRIGGTGGRYYGYTF. Full variable domain (remainder filled in from reference TRBV5-1 and TRBJ1-2): KAGVTQTPRYLIKTRGQQVTLSCSPISGHRSVSWYQQTPGQGLQFLFEYFSETQRNKGNFPGRFSGRQFSNSRSEMNVSTLELGDSALYLCASSRIGGTGGRYYGYTFGSGTRLTVV.

CDR3 sequence (DNA): TGTGCCACCAGCAGAGGGAGTAGCGGGAGGGCGGCCTACAATGAGCAGTTCTTC. Encoded protein: CATSRGSSGRAAYNEQFF. V gene TRBV15 combines with J gene TRBJ2-1; 11 bases fit TRBD2. CDR1 LNHNV and CDR2 YYDKDF come from the germline V gene (reference sequence). CDR3 length: 18 residues. The V segment lost 1 base and the J segment 2 bases; nucleotides outside the gene matches: 7.

The chain couples TRBV9 to TRBJ1-2, with D perhaps TRBD1 (6 bases). The CDR3 has 16 amino acids. Germline loops: CDR1 SGDLS, CDR2 YYNGEE. V lost 0 bases, J lost 6 bases, and 18 bases lay in between. In DNA, the CDR3 is TGTGCCAGCAGCGTAGACGGTGGGGGAGGGGGAAATGGCTACACCTTC. Translation gives CASSVDGGGGGNGYTF.

The count of this clone is one. The CDR3 loop reads CASSQDLGAPYGYTF. CDR3 nucleotide sequence: TGTGCCAGCAGCCAAGATTTGGGGGCTCCCTATGGCTACACCTTC. The V gene is TRBV4-2, the J gene TRBJ1-2; D possibly corresponds to TRBD1 (6 bases). Trimming removed 0 bases from V and 4 bases from J, with 12 bases in between. Germline V gene lookup returns CDR1 LGHNA and CDR2 YNFKEQ. CDR3 size: 15 residues.

The V and J genes are TRBV12-3 or TRBV12-4 and TRBJ1-6, with D uncertain. Trimming stripped 2 bases from V and 7 bases from J, with 3 bases between. The CDR3 consists of 12 residues. The CDR3 sequence: CASSLQNSPLHF. As DNA, the CDR3 is TGTGCCAGCAGTTTACAGAATTCACCCCTCCACTTT.

This clone was counted between two and nine times. The chain joins TRBV27 to TRBJ1-3, with D uncertain. Germline V lookup: CDR1 MNHEY, CDR2 SMNVEV (reference sequence). The CDR3 runs to 15 residues. The V and J ends lost 6 bases and 0 bases respectively, with 12 bases between them. CDR3 sequence (DNA): TGTGCCAGCAGCCAAAACCGAGACTCTGGAAACACCATATATTTT. This sequence encodes CASSQNRDSGNTIYF.

The V gene is TRBV7-2, the J gene TRBJ1-5; 8 nucleotides match TRBD1. CDR1 and CDR2 from the germline V gene are SGHTA and FQGNSA. After removal of 2 bases from V and 5 bases from J, the junction contained 8 bases not matched to a gene. This CDR3 is 16 amino acids long. CDR3 region: CASSLWGQVKDQPQHF. DNA for the CDR3: TGTGCCAGCAGCTTATGGGGACAGGTTAAAGATCAGCCCCAGCATTTT.

This sequence joins TRBV23-1 and TRBJ2-2; D is possibly TRBD1 (6 bases). Being an ORF, TRBV23-1 has a function that is uncertain. Trimming shortened V by 0 bases and J by 5 bases, and 13 bases separated the two germline ends. The CDR3 covers 16 residues. Here the CDR3 reads CASSQSPAGETGELFF. CDR3 coding DNA: TGCGCCAGCAGTCAATCGCCGGCAGGGGAGACCGGGGAGCTGTTTTTT.

The genes are TRBV21-1 and TRBJ2-1; whether TRBD2, the table's D call, matches the DNA was not checked. TRBV21-1 is a pseudogene locus. CDR3 length equals 19 residues. This CDR3 reads CASSPARLTQLSSYNEQFF. DNA for the CDR3: TGTGCCAGCAGCCCCGCGAGACTGACTCAACTGAGCTCCTACAATGAGCAGTTCTTC.

The rearrangement joins TRBV6-5 to TRBJ1-5; 9 nucleotides align to TRBD1. Germline values: CDR1 MNHEY, CDR2 SVGAGI. The CDR3 length is 13 residues. Germline trimming cut 6 bases from V and 7 bases from J; bases unmatched to any gene: 4. CDR3 residues: CASRRTGDQPQHF. The DNA of the CDR3 is TGTGCCAGCAGAAGGACAGGGGACCAGCCCCAGCATTTT.

A remark on this clone: The sample contains more than one DNA sequence encoding this CDR3. This chain links TRBV4-2 with TRBJ2-2; 7 nucleotides line up with TRBD2. The junction had 17 bases not matched to a gene; V was cut back by 0 bases and J by 10 bases. Germline-derived CDR1 and CDR2 are LGHNA and YNFKEQ. The CDR3 spans 18 residues. The CDR3 sequence: CASSQDRLAAVIPAELFF. As DNA, the CDR3 is TGTGCCAGCAGCCAAGATAGGCTAGCGGCTGTAATACCGGCGGAGCTGTTTTTT.

Turning to this clone: A junction end diverges from the germline sequence, so it may reflect a read error. This chain links TRBV5-5 with TRBJ2-7; no reliable D call. Germline values: CDR1 SGHKS, CDR2 YYEKEE (reference sequence). The CDR3 covers 13 residues. As DNA, the CDR3 is TGTGCCAGCAGCTTGGACGTCAGTTCTCCGCAGGACTTC. Protein: CASSLDVSSPQDF.

The chain employs TRBV5-1 and TRBJ2-6; D is possibly TRBD1 (5 bases). The germline V and J ends were trimmed by 0 bases and 0 bases, with 7 bases remaining between them. This CDR3 is 16 amino acids long. Germline values: CDR1 SGHRS, CDR2 YFSETQ. CDR3 in amino acids: CASSLGGHSGANVLTF. The CDR3, as DNA: TGCGCCAGCAGCTTGGGTGGACACTCTGGGGCCAACGTCCTGACTTTC.

The V gene is TRBV2, the J gene TRBJ2-7; TRBD1 agrees at 7 bases. Germline V CDR1 and CDR2: SNHLY, FYNNEI. The CDR3 totals 13 residues. The ends lost 7 bases at V and 4 bases at J; junction bases unmatched: 7. DNA for the CDR3: TGTGCCAGCATCCGGGACAGTAGGTACGAGCAGTACTTC. Translated: CASIRDSRYEQYF. Drawing the rest from reference TRBV2 and TRBJ2-7, the complete variable domain is EPEVTQTPSHQVTQMGQEVILRCVPISNHLYFYWYRQILGQKVEFLVSFYNNEISEKSEIFDDQFSVERPDGSNFTLKIRSTKLEDSAMYFCASIRDSRYEQYFGPGTRLTVT.

J is TRBJ1-2 and V is TRBV5-5; D possibly corresponds to TRBD1 (6 bases). The V end lost 3 bases, the J end lost 8 bases, and 14 bases lay between the germline ends. This CDR3 contains 13 residues. Per the germline V gene, CDR1 is SGHKS and CDR2 is YYEKEE (reference sequence). The CDR3 region has the DNA TGTGCCAGCAGCTCCGCTTCAGGGGACGGCTACACCTTC. Its protein is CASSSASGDGYTF.

V usage is TRBV7-2 and J usage is TRBJ2-3; 8 bases map to TRBD2. The CDR3 length is 15 residues. V was clipped by 0 bases and J by 4 bases; unmatched bases: 3. CDR1 and CDR2 (germline): SGHTA, FQGNSA. Here the CDR3 DNA reads TGTGCCAGCAGCTTAGCCGGGAGGGCCTCAGATACGCAGTATTTT. Protein: CASSLAGRASDTQYF.